These 29 T cell receptor beta chains originate from one sample sequenced in a study of T cell responses to AZD1222 COVID-19 vaccine. Assay: immunoSEQ multiplex PCR; the TCRdb copy retains only in-frame clones and omits some. The table lists approximately 190,000 clones, 90% to 95% of them singletons, with roughly a tenth in the top ten. The source material was peripheral blood, sampled on day 0 of AZD1222 vaccination. These receptors were collected from an adult in good health.

This chain joins TRBV7-9 and TRBJ1-5, with D hard to call. The CDR3 spans 14 residues. V gave up 2 bases and J gave up 1 base, with 6 bases separating them. Germline values: CDR1 SEHNR, CDR2 FQNEAQ (reference sequence). This CDR3 is CASSLSSSNQPQHF. CDR3 sequence (DNA): TGTGCCAGCAGCTTAAGTTCGAGCAATCAGCCCCAGCATTTT.

This rearrangement joins TRBV2 to TRBJ1-2; TRBD1 aligns across 7 bases. The germline CDR1 and CDR2 sequences are SNHLY and FYNNEI. V dropped 2 bases and J dropped 7; count of bases not matched to a gene: 7. The CDR3 extends over 14 amino acids. The CDR3 DNA reads as TGTGCCAGCAGTGAAATCAATACAGGGGCTGGCTACACCTTC. Protein sequence: CASSEINTGAGYTF.

This rearrangement joins TRBV5-1 to TRBJ1-5; D is unclear. The V and J ends lost 4 bases and 4 bases respectively, with 12 bases between them. CDR1 and CDR2 (germline): SGHRS, YFSETQ. This CDR3 is built from 14 residues. The CDR3 spells CASSPTGKNQPQHF. The CDR3 coding sequence is TGCGCCAGCAGCCCCACCGGCAAGAATCAGCCCCAGCATTTT.

The chain combines TRBV5-1 with TRBJ1-1; D is ambiguous. Trimming left V 0 bases short and J 1 base short, with 7 bases between. Germline assignment: CDR1 SGHRS and CDR2 YFSETQ. The CDR3 has 14 residues. In nucleotides, the CDR3 is TGCGCCAGCAGCTTGGGTTTAGAGAACACTGAAGCTTTCTTT. Translated, it gives CASSLGLENTEAFF.

The CDR3 DNA reads TGTGCCACCAGCAGAGGGCCTGGAACCACCAATCAGCCCCAGCATTTT. Encoded protein: CATSRGPGTTNQPQHF. V gene TRBV15 combines with J gene TRBJ1-5; D is unclear. Germline V gene lookup returns CDR1 LNHNV and CDR2 YYDKDF (reference sequence). The CDR3 covers 16 residues. Trimming took off 1 base at V and 3 bases at J, with 13 bases between the two ends. Using reference TRBV15 and TRBJ1-5 for the parts outside the CDR3, the full variable domain is DAMVIQNPRYQVTQFGKPVTLSCSQTLNHNVMYWYQQKSSQAPKLLFHYYDKDFNNEADTPDNFQSRRPNTSFCFLDIRSPGLGDTAMYLCATSRGPGTTNQPQHFGDGTRLSIL.

The V call is TRBV5-1, the J call TRBJ2-1; D is possibly TRBD1 (5 bases). Germline CDR1 is SGHRS and CDR2 is YFSETQ. The CDR3 consists of 15 residues. V was shortened by 1 base and J by 3 bases, with 11 bases between the two germline ends. The CDR3 bases are TGCGCCAGCAGCTTGCTGCAGGGCATCTACAATGAGCAGTTCTTC. As protein: CASSLLQGIYNEQFF.

The chain has TRBV19 and TRBJ2-7; possibly TRBD2 for D (6 bases). Germline assignment: CDR1 LNHDA and CDR2 SQIVND (reference sequence). The CDR3 spans 14 residues. V was trimmed by 4 bases and J by 2 bases, leaving 12 bases between them. The CDR3 DNA reads as TGTGCCAGTAGTAGCCCGGGACTGCCCTACGAGCAGTACTTC. Its translation: CASSSPGLPYEQYF.

The table lists this clone with a count of one. This chain uses TRBV27 with TRBJ2-1, with TRBD2 matching over 8 bases. CDR3 size: 11 residues. Unmatched junction bases numbered 5, after V lost 5 bases and J lost 14 bases. Germline-derived CDR1 and CDR2 are MNHEY and SMNVEV (reference sequence). CDR3 residues: CASSAGLAEFF. The CDR3 coding sequence is TGTGCCAGCAGTGCCGGACTAGCAGAGTTCTTC.

This chain joins TRBV27 and TRBJ2-1, with a possible D match to TRBD1 (6 bases). Trimming stripped 8 bases from V and 3 bases from J, with 17 bases between. The CDR3 length is 15 residues. Germline V gene lookup returns CDR1 MNHEY and CDR2 SMNVEV (reference sequence). CDR3 nucleotide sequence: TGTGCCAGCTCATACGAGGTAGGGGGCTACAATGAGCAGTTCTTC. Protein: CASSYEVGGYNEQFF.

The rearrangement joins TRBV5-1 to TRBJ1-4; D is unresolved. This CDR3 comprises 12 residues. With 1 base removed from V and 8 bases from J, the gap between germline ends came to 6 bases. Germline-derived CDR1 and CDR2 are SGHRS and YFSETQ. The CDR3 loop reads CASSLLGEKLFF. In nucleotides, the CDR3 is TGCGCCAGCAGCTTGTTGGGGGAAAAACTGTTTTTT.

The V call is TRBV5-8, the J call TRBJ1-5; D unclear. The ends were cut back, 2 bases at V and 1 base at J, with 7 bases in the middle. The CDR3 runs to 14 residues. Germline loops: CDR1 SGHTS, CDR2 YDEGEE. CDR3 loop: CASSLGLSNQPQHF. Here the CDR3 DNA reads TGTGCCAGCAGCTTAGGACTGAGCAATCAGCCCCAGCATTTT.

V gene TRBV5-1 combines with J gene TRBJ2-1; 10 nucleotides align to TRBD2. CDR1 and CDR2 from the germline V gene are SGHRS and YFSETQ. Trimming at V came to 5 bases and at J to 5 bases, leaving 4 bases not matched to a gene. This CDR3 region has 14 residues. Written as DNA, the CDR3 is TGCGCCAGCAGACCCGGACTAGCGGACAATGAGCAGTTCTTC. Protein sequence: CASRPGLADNEQFF.

This clone came up a few times. The chain is built from TRBV4-3 and TRBJ1-1; tentative D call: TRBD1 (6 bases). V dropped 0 bases and J dropped 0 bases, with 14 bases sitting between them. Per the germline V gene, CDR1 is LGHNA and CDR2 is YSLEER. The CDR3 is 17 amino acids. CDR3: CASSQDLAGDMNTEAFF. CDR3 DNA: TGCGCCAGCAGCCAAGATTTGGCAGGGGATATGAACACTGAAGCTTTCTTT.

This chain links TRBV28 with TRBJ1-1; D gene uncertain. Per germline, CDR1 MDHEN and CDR2 SYDVKM. Trimming shortened V by 2 bases and J by 2 bases, and 9 bases separated the two germline ends. The length of the CDR3 is 14 residues. DNA for the CDR3: TGTGCCAGCAGTTTACAGACAATAAACACTGAAGCTTTCTTT. Translating it yields CASSLQTINTEAFF.

This clone was counted only a few times. The V call is TRBV5-8, the J call TRBJ2-7; 8 bases are shared with TRBD2. Germline CDR1 reads SGHTS; CDR2 reads YDEGEE. This CDR3 has 16 residues. V trimming: 2 bases; J trimming: 5 bases; junction bases outside the gene matches: 12. The CDR3 nucleotides are TGTGCCAGCAGCTTCCCCCTAACGGGAGGGGACGACGAGCAGTACTTC. Its protein product is CASSFPLTGGDDEQYF. Full variable domain (remainder filled in from reference TRBV5-8 and TRBJ2-7): EAGVTQSPTHLIKTRGQQATLRCSPISGHTSVYWYQQALGLGLQFLLWYDEGEERNRGNFPPRFSGRQFPNYSSELNVNALELEDSALYLCASSFPLTGGDDEQYFGPGTRLTVT.

The rearrangement links TRBV18 to TRBJ1-2; maybe TRBD1 (6 bases). Trimming removed 0 bases at V and 4 bases at J, with 9 bases between. The CDR3 extends over 14 amino acids. Per the germline V gene, CDR1 is KGHSH and CDR2 is LQKENI. The CDR3 protein is CASSPPTGRYGYTF. The CDR3 region has the DNA TGTGCCAGCTCACCACCAACAGGGCGCTATGGCTACACCTTC.

This sequence joins TRBV6-5 and TRBJ1-1, with a possible D match to TRBD1 (5 bases). The germline CDR1 and CDR2 sequences are MNHEY and SVGAGI. The CDR3 totals 15 residues. V was shortened by 2 bases and J by 7 bases, with 17 bases between the two germline ends. CDR3: CASSYRKEGVIEAFF. DNA for the CDR3: TGTGCCAGCAGTTACCGCAAGGAAGGGGTAATTGAAGCTTTCTTT.

As regards this clone: The germline gene is not matched at one end of the junction; a read error may be the cause. The chain uses TRBV2 and TRBJ1-5; 11 bases map to TRBD1. Germline CDR1 and CDR2: SNHLY and FYNNEI. The CDR3 runs to 14 residues. Here the CDR3 reads CASSEGQGAQPQHF. CDR3 DNA: TGTGCCAGCAGCGAAGGACAGGGGGCACAGCCCCAGCATTTT.

The rearrangement uses TRBV3-1 (or the pseudogene TRBV3-2) and TRBJ2-1; D call uncertain. The CDR3 spans 14 residues. Germline V gene data show CDR1 as LGHDT and CDR2 as YNNKEL (reference sequence). V was trimmed by 4 bases and J by 4 bases, leaving 11 bases between them. CDR3: CASSPYFTYNEQFF. The CDR3 nucleotides are TGTGCCAGCAGCCCGTATTTCACGTACAATGAGCAGTTCTTC.

CDR3 sequence reads: CASEIIAGGREQYF. The CDR3 DNA reads TGTGCCAGCGAGATAATAGCGGGAGGGCGCGAGCAGTACTTC. The V call is TRBV2, the J call TRBJ2-7; 11 bases line up with TRBD2. The CDR3 is 14 residues long. Germline CDR1 SNHLY, CDR2 FYNNEI. The J segment lost 6 bases and the V segment lost 8 bases, leaving 9 bases of the junction unmatched.

The V and J genes are TRBV30 and TRBJ2-7, with 8 bases matching TRBD1. The CDR3 extends over 12 amino acids. Germline V gene data show CDR1 as GTSNPN and CDR2 as SVGIG (reference sequence). Trimming at V came to 8 bases and at J to 2 bases, leaving 5 bases not matched to a gene. The CDR3 sequence: CAGQQGAYEQYF. DNA of the CDR3: TGTGCCGGACAACAGGGGGCCTACGAGCAGTACTTC.

This clone occurred once. The V gene is TRBV4-2, the J gene TRBJ2-1; 10 positions match TRBD2. Germline CDR1 reads LGHNA; CDR2 reads YNFKEQ. Trimming at V came to 0 bases and at J to 4 bases, leaving 6 bases not matched to a gene. The length of the CDR3 is 17 residues. Here the CDR3 DNA reads TGTGCCAGCAGCCAAGATACTAGCGGGGAAGGGTACAATGAGCAGTTCTTC. It yields the protein CASSQDTSGEGYNEQFF.

CDR3 coding DNA: TGTGCCAGCAGCGTCACTGGGGGCATCTATGGCTACACCTTC. This encodes CASSVTGGIYGYTF. The chain couples TRBV9 to TRBJ1-2, with D possibly TRBD1 on 6 matching bases. Trimming pared 2 bases from V and 4 bases from J, leaving 12 bases between. CDR3 length: 14 residues. Per the germline V gene, CDR1 is SGDLS and CDR2 is YYNGEE.

The V gene is TRBV7-2, the J gene TRBJ2-1; D unclear. V was shortened by 5 bases and J by 4 bases, with 9 bases between the two germline ends. The CDR3 is made up of 13 amino acids. Per germline, CDR1 SGHTA and CDR2 FQGNSA. The CDR3 bases are TGTGCCAGCAGCCCTCTTCCTTACAATGAGCAGTTCTTC. Its protein product is CASSPLPYNEQFF.

The CDR3 loop reads CASSPYRGQGETQYF. CDR3 in DNA: TGTGCCAGCAGTCCCTACCGCGGACAGGGAGAGACCCAGTACTTC. The V call is TRBV28, the J call TRBJ2-5, with TRBD1 identical over 8 bases. In germline, CDR1 is MDHEN, CDR2 SYDVKM. V lost 5 bases, J lost 4 bases, and 9 bases stayed unmatched. The CDR3 consists of 15 residues.

In its sample, this clone was seen a few times. The genes are TRBV5-4 and TRBJ1-2; no clear D gene. From germline, CDR1 is SGHNT and CDR2 YYREEE (reference sequence). The CDR3 length is 14 residues. Trimming stripped 4 bases from V and 5 bases from J, with 15 bases between. CDR3 nucleotides: TGTGCCAGCAGCGAGGCTACAGCAAATTATGGCTACACCTTC. Its translation: CASSEATANYGYTF.

The chain links TRBV11-2 to TRBJ2-1; the match to TRBD2 covers 10 bases. This CDR3 contains 16 residues. CDR1 is SGHAT, CDR2 FQNNGV, per germline. J was trimmed by 1 base and V by 5 bases; bases with no gene match: 5. The CDR3 loop reads CASSRTSGPSYNEQFF. In nucleotides, the CDR3 is TGTGCCAGCAGCCGGACTAGCGGACCGTCCTACAATGAGCAGTTCTTC.

J is TRBJ2-3 and V is TRBV3-1 (or the pseudogene TRBV3-2); D uncertain. Trimming removed 0 bases at V and 0 bases at J, with 16 bases between. Germline V lookup: CDR1 LGHDT, CDR2 YNNKEL (reference sequence). The CDR3 has 18 residues. CDR3 sequence (DNA): TGTGCCAGCAGCCAAGACCTCGGTCTCGGTGCTAGCACAGATACGCAGTATTTT. Its protein is CASSQDLGLGASTDTQYF.

This clone was found once. The chain uses TRBV11-2 and TRBJ2-4; 7 positions match TRBD1. The germline V gene encodes CDR1 SGHAT and CDR2 FQNNGV. The CDR3 spans 16 residues. With 5 bases clipped from V and 3 bases from J, the junction kept 10 bases outside the gene matches. The CDR3 region is CASSDHRGIGKNIQYF. The CDR3 DNA is TGTGCCAGCAGCGATCACAGGGGAATAGGCAAAAACATTCAGTACTTC.